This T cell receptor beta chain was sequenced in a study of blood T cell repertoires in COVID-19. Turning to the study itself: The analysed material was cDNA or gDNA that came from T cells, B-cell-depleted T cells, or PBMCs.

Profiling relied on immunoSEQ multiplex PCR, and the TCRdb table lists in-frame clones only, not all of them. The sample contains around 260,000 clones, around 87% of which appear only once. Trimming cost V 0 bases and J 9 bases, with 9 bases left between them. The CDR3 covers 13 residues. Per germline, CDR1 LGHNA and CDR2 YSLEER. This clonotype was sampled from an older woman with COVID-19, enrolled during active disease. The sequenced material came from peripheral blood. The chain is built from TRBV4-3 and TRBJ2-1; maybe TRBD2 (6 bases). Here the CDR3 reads CASSQDRTTEQFF. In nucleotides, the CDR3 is TGCGCCAGCAGCCAAGATAGGACTACTGAGCAGTTCTTC.